Sequencing of this T cell receptor (beta chain) was carried out in a study of blood T cell repertoires in COVID-19. Study at large: The United States, Italy and Spain provided the acute and convalescent COVID-19 samples. Sample material is recorded as cDNA or gDNA derived from T cells, B-cell-depleted T cells, or PBMCs.

Here immunoSEQ multiplex PCR was the method, and the copy in TCRdb shows in-frame clones only, minus some. The sample includes approximately 140,000 clones, roughly 83% of them seen just once. Sequencing used peripheral blood. This TCR was recovered from a woman aged 80 or over with acute or convalescent COVID-19.

DNA of the CDR3: TGTGCCATCAGTGAAACAGGGATTTCCTACGAGCAGTACTTC. Translating it yields CAISETGISYEQYF. The J gene is TRBJ2-7, the V gene TRBV10-3; weak D call: TRBD1 (6 bases). The CDR3 sequence is 14 residues long. Trimming stripped 3 bases from V and 1 base from J, with 10 bases between. Germline-derived CDR1 and CDR2 are ENHRY and SYGVKD.